A single sample is the source of the 27 T cell receptor beta chains below, sequenced in a study of blood T cell repertoires in COVID-19. Profiling relied on immunoSEQ multiplex PCR, and the TCRdb table lists in-frame clones only, not all of them. This sample has about 250,000 clones, with roughly 80% found just once. Sequenced input: PBMCs or T cells enriched from blood (not recorded which). All receptors derive from a man between 45 and 60 years old who had recovered from COVID-19.

This clone showed up many times. The chain is built from TRBV7-3 and TRBJ2-1; TRBD2 might be the D (5 bases). Germline lookup yields CDR1 SGHTA and CDR2 FQGTGA. This CDR3 has 14 residues. The V gene lost 5 bases and the J gene lost 6 bases, with 14 bases spanning the gap. The CDR3 DNA is TGTGCCAGCAGCCCGTCCAGGACTGCCAATGAGCAGTTCTTC. Protein: CASSPSRTANEQFF.

This clone came up many times. This chain connects TRBV19 to TRBJ1-4; 7 bases are shared with TRBD1. Germline lookup yields CDR1 LNHDA and CDR2 SQIVND (reference sequence). The CDR3 loop spans 15 amino acids. With 6 bases clipped from V and 2 bases from J, the junction kept 6 bases outside the gene matches. CDR3 coding DNA: TGTGCCAGTAGCACAACAGGGGACACTAATGAAAAACTGTTTTTT. This translates into CASSTTGDTNEKLFF.

V gene TRBV2 combines with J gene TRBJ2-5; D is undetermined. Germline loops: CDR1 SNHLY, CDR2 FYNNEI. V gave up 3 bases and J gave up 5 bases, with 10 bases separating them. This CDR3 has 13 amino acids. The chain's CDR3 is CASSEGPKETQYF. CDR3 bases: TGTGCCAGCAGTGAGGGCCCCAAGGAGACCCAGTACTTC.

This chain connects TRBV6-6 to TRBJ1-3, with D hard to call. The germline gives CDR1 MNHNY, CDR2 SVGAGI (reference sequence). CDR3 length: 14 amino acids. V was trimmed by 5 bases and J by 2 bases, leaving 10 bases between them. The CDR3 region has the DNA TGTGCCAGCAGTCCCGCAGGCGCTGGAAACACCATATATTTT. It codes for CASSPAGAGNTIYF.

The J gene is TRBJ2-3, the V gene TRBV9; tentative D call: TRBD2 (5 bases). The CDR3 loop spans 14 amino acids. Germline CDR1 SGDLS, CDR2 YYNGEE. V was trimmed by 4 bases and J by 4 bases, leaving 13 bases between them. DNA of the CDR3: TGTGCCAGCAGCCTAGGCGGGCCCGCAGATACGCAGTATTTT. Translating gives CASSLGGPADTQYF.

The chain couples TRBV6-5 to TRBJ1-2; the match to TRBD1 covers 7 bases. Trimming took 0 bases from V and 5 from J; bases not matched to a gene: 6. The CDR3 spans 15 residues. Germline assignment: CDR1 MNHEY and CDR2 SVGAGI. The CDR3 here is CASSYSGGSGYGYTF. DNA of the CDR3: TGTGCCAGCAGTTACTCAGGGGGCTCTGGGTATGGCTACACCTTC.

The genes are TRBV29-1 and TRBJ1-2; D perhaps matches TRBD1 (5 bases). Trimming took 4 bases from V and 0 from J, leaving 9 bases between them. Germline-derived CDR1 and CDR2 are SQVTM and ANQGSEA. The CDR3 runs 13 residues. Here the CDR3 DNA reads TGCAGCGTTGGGCAGGGTTCTAACTATGGCTACACCTTC. Encoded protein: CSVGQGSNYGYTF.

V usage is TRBV7-2 and J usage is TRBJ2-1, with D perhaps TRBD1 (5 bases). Germline-derived CDR1 and CDR2 are SGHTA and FQGNSA. This CDR3 is built from 12 residues. Trimming stripped 8 bases from V and 9 bases from J, with 14 bases between. The CDR3 is CASGAWLGEQFF. Here the CDR3 DNA reads TGTGCCAGCGGGGCGTGGTTGGGTGAGCAGTTCTTC.

The genes are TRBV5-4 and TRBJ2-1; 11 bases match TRBD2. This CDR3 is 14 amino acids long. Germline V gene sequence: CDR1 SGHNT, CDR2 YYREEE (reference sequence). V lost 4 bases, J lost 7 bases, and 4 bases stayed unmatched. CDR3: CASSPRLAGNEQFF. Here the CDR3 DNA reads TGTGCCAGCAGCCCGAGACTAGCGGGGAATGAGCAGTTCTTC.

The chain joins TRBV18 to TRBJ2-7; 10 bases line up with TRBD2. The CDR3 extends over 15 amino acids. In germline, CDR1 is KGHSH, CDR2 LQKENI. The junction had 1 base not matched to a gene; V was cut back by 0 bases and J by 2 bases. The CDR3 DNA sequence: TGTGCCAGCTCACCACCTACTAGCGGGGCCTACGAGCAGTACTTC. Translation: CASSPPTSGAYEQYF.

The chain links TRBV5-8 to TRBJ2-7; 9 bases are shared with TRBD1. The CDR3 covers 15 residues. Germline V lookup: CDR1 SGHTS, CDR2 YDEGEE. Trimming removed 4 bases from V and 3 bases from J; junction bases left unmatched: 8. In DNA form, the CDR3 reads TGTGCCAGCAGCCACGAGGGGACAGGGAACTACGAGCAGTACTTC. Translation: CASSHEGTGNYEQYF.

A word on this clone: One end of the junction fails to match germline, which may point to a read error. The chain has TRBV7-7 and TRBJ2-7; 10 bases align to TRBD1. Germline CDR1 reads SSHAT; CDR2 reads FNYEAQ (reference sequence). CDR3 size: 15 residues. The CDR3 bases are TGTGCTAGCAGCTTAGATGGGACAGGGGACTACGAGCAGTACTTC. It is translated as CASSLDGTGDYEQYF. Based on the CDR3 plus reference TRBV7-7 and TRBJ2-7, the full variable domain is GAGVSQSPRYKVTKRGQDVTLRCDPISSHATLYWYQQALGQGPEFLTYFNYEAQPDKSGLPSDRFSAERPEGSISTLTIQRTEQRDSAMYRCASSLDGTGDYEQYFGPGTRLTVT.

The chain uses TRBV6-5 and TRBJ2-2; tentatively, D is TRBD2 (6 bases). Germline CDR1 reads MNHEY; CDR2 reads SVGAGI. Trimming pared 7 bases from V and 4 bases from J, leaving 13 bases between. The CDR3 runs to 14 residues. The CDR3 region is CASNWSGGTGELFF. As DNA, the CDR3 is TGTGCCAGCAATTGGTCCGGGGGCACCGGGGAGCTGTTTTTT.

The rearrangement joins TRBV3-1 (or the pseudogene TRBV3-2) to TRBJ2-7; 10 nucleotides match TRBD2. After removal of 3 bases from V and 1 base from J, the junction contained 6 bases not matched to a gene. The V gene's germline CDR1 is LGHDT and CDR2 YNNKEL (reference sequence). This CDR3 comprises 16 residues. The CDR3 region is CASSQPSSGGSYEQYF. CDR3 DNA sequence: TGTGCCAGCAGCCAGCCCTCTAGCGGGGGATCCTACGAGCAGTACTTC.

The genes are TRBV5-1 and TRBJ1-1, with TRBD1 identical over 9 bases. The V gene end was trimmed by 5 bases and the J gene end by 3 bases; junction bases not matched to a gene: 5. CDR1 and CDR2 from the germline V gene are SGHRS and YFSETQ. CDR3 length equals 14 residues. CDR3 in amino acids: CASREQGADTEAFF. The CDR3 DNA reads as TGCGCCAGCAGGGAACAGGGGGCCGACACTGAAGCTTTCTTT.

For this clone: The same CDR3 arises from other DNA sequences in this sample as well. V gene TRBV19 combines with J gene TRBJ1-5, with 10 bases matching TRBD1. The CDR3 has 16 residues. Germline V gene data show CDR1 as LNHDA and CDR2 as SQIVND (reference sequence). V lost 2 bases, J lost 6 bases, and 7 bases stayed unmatched. The CDR3 region is CASSIPPGQGGQPQHF. CDR3 DNA: TGTGCCAGTAGTATACCCCCCGGACAGGGGGGTCAGCCCCAGCATTTT.

V is TRBV25-1 and J is TRBJ1-2; unclear D gene. Per the germline V gene, CDR1 is MGHDK and CDR2 is SYGVNS. There are 14 residues in the CDR3. Trimming took 7 bases from V and 6 from J, leaving 18 bases between them. The CDR3 reads CASTRSGPGDGYTF. The CDR3, as DNA: TGTGCCAGCACCCGAAGCGGCCCGGGCGATGGCTACACCTTC.

The V and J genes are TRBV28 and TRBJ2-7; 9 bases fit TRBD2. CDR3 size: 14 residues. Trimming at V came to 2 bases and at J to 6 bases, leaving 5 bases not matched to a gene. Germline V gene data show CDR1 as MDHEN and CDR2 as SYDVKM. In DNA form, the CDR3 reads TGTGCCAGCAGTTTAGCGGGAGGGCCCAGCGAGCAGTACTTC. This gives the protein CASSLAGGPSEQYF.

This rearrangement joins TRBV11-3 to TRBJ2-7, with 8 bases lining up with TRBD2. The germline CDR1 and CDR2 sequences are SGHNT and YENEEA. CDR3 length: 15 amino acids. After removal of 1 base from V and 4 bases from J, the junction contained 6 bases not matched to a gene. The CDR3 sequence is CASSLAGRADYEQYF. The CDR3 bases are TGTGCCAGCAGCTTAGCCGGGAGGGCCGATTACGAGCAGTACTTC.

V usage is TRBV5-1 and J usage is TRBJ2-1; D gene ambiguous. This CDR3 spans 15 amino acids. The ends were cut back, 0 bases at V and 2 bases at J, with 9 bases in the middle. In germline, CDR1 is SGHRS, CDR2 YFSETQ. The CDR3 loop reads CASSLEAVTYNEQFF. The CDR3 DNA reads TGCGCCAGCAGCTTGGAGGCGGTTACCTACAATGAGCAGTTCTTC.

This sequence joins TRBV24-1 and TRBJ2-3, with 15 bases that match TRBD2. The germline V gene has CDR1 KGHDR and CDR2 SFDVKD. This CDR3 contains 17 residues. The V segment lost 4 bases and the J segment 4 bases; nucleotides outside the gene matches: 5. The DNA for the CDR3 is TGTGCCACCAGTGAAAGGACTAGCGGGGGGGCGGCAGATACGCAGTATTTT. Protein sequence: CATSERTSGGAADTQYF.

This clone was observed a single time. The chain couples TRBV9 to TRBJ1-3, with 7 bases identical to TRBD1. V lost 4 bases and J lost 0; bases outside the gene matches: 7. This CDR3 region has 16 residues. From germline, CDR1 is SGDLS and CDR2 YYNGEE. CDR3 residues: CASSRLSGGSGNTIYF. The CDR3 nucleotides are TGTGCCAGCAGCCGTCTCTCAGGGGGCTCTGGAAACACCATATATTTT. Using reference TRBV9 and TRBJ1-3 for the parts outside the CDR3, the full variable domain is DSGVTQTPKHLITATGQRVTLRCSPRSGDLSVYWYQQSLDQGLQFLIQYYNGEERAKGNILERFSAQQFPDLHSELNLSSLELGDSALYFCASSRLSGGSGNTIYFGEGSWLTVV.

J is TRBJ1-5 and V is TRBV7-8; D call uncertain. With 1 base removed from V and 7 bases from J, the gap between germline ends came to 11 bases. CDR1 and CDR2 from the germline V gene are SGHVS and FQNEAQ. The CDR3 is 14 residues long. The CDR3 DNA is TGTGCCAGCAGCTTAGGGGCCCGCCGGCAGCCCCAGCATTTT. Translated: CASSLGARRQPQHF.

The chain recombines TRBV5-1 with TRBJ2-2; 7 bases align to TRBD2. V lost 0 bases, J lost 7 bases, and 18 bases stayed unmatched. There are 19 residues in the CDR3. CDR1 and CDR2 from the germline V gene are SGHRS and YFSETQ. The CDR3 DNA sequence: TGCGCCAGCAGCTTGGCTCGGGGAGGGTTATTTGTTGCAGGCGGGGAGCTGTTTTTT. Protein: CASSLARGGLFVAGGELFF.

Only one count was recorded for this clone. V usage is TRBV12-3 or TRBV12-4 and J usage is TRBJ1-2; D not certain. There are 12 residues in the CDR3. Trimming shortened V by 5 bases and J by 7 bases, and 11 bases separated the two germline ends. CDR3 amino acids: CASSNPGRGYTF. The CDR3 DNA reads TGTGCCAGCAGTAACCCCGGTCGTGGCTACACCTTC.

The V call is TRBV7-2, the J call TRBJ2-7; maybe TRBD1 (5 bases). With 1 base removed from V and 2 bases from J, the gap between germline ends came to 12 bases. CDR3 length: 15 amino acids. Germline V CDR1 and CDR2: SGHTA, FQGNSA. In DNA form, the CDR3 reads TGTGCCAGCAGCTTAGAGGCAGGGTCCACCTACGAGCAGTACTTC. Translating it yields CASSLEAGSTYEQYF.

The gene calls are TRBV3-1 (or the pseudogene TRBV3-2) and TRBJ2-7, with D possibly TRBD1 on 6 matching bases. This CDR3 has 12 amino acids. The V end was cut by 2 bases, the J end by 9 bases, with 11 bases between. Per germline, CDR1 LGHDT and CDR2 YNNKEL (reference sequence). CDR3 sequence: CASSQSQGRQYF. The CDR3 DNA reads as TGTGCCAGCAGCCAAAGCCAGGGGAGGCAGTACTTC.